Described below is a single T cell receptor beta chain sequence and its context. What it binds is not known. The data were produced by immunoSEQ multiplex PCR, yet TCRdb's version contains in-frame clones alone and is incomplete. This sample has around 55,000 clones, with more than 70% found just once. This entry is derived from a study of graft-versus-host responses after intestinal transplantation. About the research overall: The transplants performed in recipients were multivisceral, liver-intestinal, or isolated intestinal.

The CDR3 has 14 residues. CDR1 is MNHNY and CDR2 is SVGAGI in the germline V gene (reference sequence). V shed 0 bases and J shed 4 bases, with 6 bases lying between them. The clonotype comes from a human donor who was the organ donor for an intestinal transplant. The sequences come from unstimulated CD4+ T cells sorted from spleen or lymph node cells, collected before transplant. The V gene is TRBV6-6, the J gene TRBJ2-2; no definite D call. The DNA of the CDR3 is TGTGCCAGCAGTTACTCGGGCCGCACCGGGGAGCTGTTTTTT. The encoded protein is CASSYSGRTGELFF.